This T cell receptor (beta chain) was captured in a study of neurological immune-mediated disorders. There are many counts of this clonotype. In TCRdb, the 5' RACE reads were re-called with MiXCR into one record per CDR3 protein. The repertoire holds tens of thousands of distinct CDR3 sequences, with roughly 15% as singletons. CDR1 and CDR2 (germline): WSHSY, SAAADI. Deletions cut 0 bases from V and 7 bases from J, with 12 bases between. This CDR3 comprises 14 residues. This clonotype was obtained from a woman aged 50 to 65 in good health. The specimen sequenced was PBMCs. V usage is TRBV10-2 and J usage is TRBJ2-5, with D perhaps TRBD2 (6 bases). The CDR3 DNA reads TGCGCCAGCAGTGAGTCGAGAGAGGGAGGGACCCAGTACTTC. It yields the protein CASSESREGGTQYF.